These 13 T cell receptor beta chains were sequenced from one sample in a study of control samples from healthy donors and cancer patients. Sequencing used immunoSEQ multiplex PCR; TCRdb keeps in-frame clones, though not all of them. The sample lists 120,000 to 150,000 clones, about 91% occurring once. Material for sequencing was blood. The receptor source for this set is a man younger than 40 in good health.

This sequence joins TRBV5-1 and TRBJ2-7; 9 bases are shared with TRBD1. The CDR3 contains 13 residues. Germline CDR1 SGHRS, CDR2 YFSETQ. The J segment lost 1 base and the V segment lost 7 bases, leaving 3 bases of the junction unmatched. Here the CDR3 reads CASGTGPSYEQYF. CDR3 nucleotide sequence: TGCGCCAGCGGGACAGGGCCTTCCTACGAGCAGTACTTC. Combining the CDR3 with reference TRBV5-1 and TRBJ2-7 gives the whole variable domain KAGVTQTPRYLIKTRGQQVTLSCSPISGHRSVSWYQQTPGQGLQFLFEYFSETQRNKGNFPGRFSGRQFSNSRSEMNVSTLELGDSALYLCASGTGPSYEQYFGPGTRLTVT.

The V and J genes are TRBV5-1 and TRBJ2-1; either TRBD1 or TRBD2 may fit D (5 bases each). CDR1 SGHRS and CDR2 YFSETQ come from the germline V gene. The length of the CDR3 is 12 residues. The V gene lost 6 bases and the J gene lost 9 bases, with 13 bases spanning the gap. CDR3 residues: CASTTGAGEQFF. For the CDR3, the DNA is TGCGCCAGCACCACTGGGGCGGGTGAGCAGTTCTTC.

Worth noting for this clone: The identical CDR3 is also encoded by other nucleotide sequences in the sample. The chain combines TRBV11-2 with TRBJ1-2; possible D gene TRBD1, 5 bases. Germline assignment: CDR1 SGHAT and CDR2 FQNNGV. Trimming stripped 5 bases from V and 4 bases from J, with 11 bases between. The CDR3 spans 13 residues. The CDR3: CASSLTGVYGYTF. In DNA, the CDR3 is TGTGCCAGCAGCCTAACAGGAGTCTATGGCTACACCTTC.

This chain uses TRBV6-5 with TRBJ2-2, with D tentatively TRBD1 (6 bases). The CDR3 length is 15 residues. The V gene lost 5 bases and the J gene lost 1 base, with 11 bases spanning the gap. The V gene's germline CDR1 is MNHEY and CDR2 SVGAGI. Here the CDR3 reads CASSTWDMNTGELFF. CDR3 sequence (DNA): TGTGCCAGCAGTACCTGGGACATGAACACCGGGGAGCTGTTTTTT.

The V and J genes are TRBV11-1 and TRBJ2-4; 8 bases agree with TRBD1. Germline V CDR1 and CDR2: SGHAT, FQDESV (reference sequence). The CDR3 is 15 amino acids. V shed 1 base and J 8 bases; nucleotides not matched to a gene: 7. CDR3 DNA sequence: TGTGCCAGCAGCTTAGGGTGGACAGGGTCAGACATTCAGTACTTC. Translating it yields CASSLGWTGSDIQYF.

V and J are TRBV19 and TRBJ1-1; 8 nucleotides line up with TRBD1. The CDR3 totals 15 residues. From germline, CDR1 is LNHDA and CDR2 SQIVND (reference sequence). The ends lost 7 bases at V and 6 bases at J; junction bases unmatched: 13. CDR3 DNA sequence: TGTGCCAGTACCGTAGAGACAGGGGTTGGCGCTGAAGCTTTCTTT. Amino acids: CASTVETGVGAEAFF.

This CDR3 is CASSFLGTYGYTF. The DNA for the CDR3 is TGTGCCAGCAGCTTTTTGGGGACCTATGGCTACACCTTC. The genes are TRBV11-3 and TRBJ1-2, with D possibly being TRBD1 (5 bases). Trimming took off 3 bases at V and 4 bases at J, with 9 bases between the two ends. CDR3 length: 13 residues. Looked up from germline, CDR1 is SGHNT and CDR2 is YENEEA.

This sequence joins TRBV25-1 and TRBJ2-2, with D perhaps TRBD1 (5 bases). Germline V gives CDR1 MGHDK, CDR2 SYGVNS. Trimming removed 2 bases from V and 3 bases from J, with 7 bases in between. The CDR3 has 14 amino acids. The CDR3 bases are TGTGCCAGCAGTGAACAGGGTGACACCGGGGAGCTGTTTTTT. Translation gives CASSEQGDTGELFF.

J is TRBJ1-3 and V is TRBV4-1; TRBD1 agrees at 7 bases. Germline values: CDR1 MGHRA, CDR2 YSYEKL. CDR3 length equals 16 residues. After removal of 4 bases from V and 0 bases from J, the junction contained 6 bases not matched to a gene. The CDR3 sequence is CASSPPGGSSGNTIYF. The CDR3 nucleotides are TGCGCCAGCAGCCCGCCAGGGGGAAGCTCTGGAAACACCATATATTTT.

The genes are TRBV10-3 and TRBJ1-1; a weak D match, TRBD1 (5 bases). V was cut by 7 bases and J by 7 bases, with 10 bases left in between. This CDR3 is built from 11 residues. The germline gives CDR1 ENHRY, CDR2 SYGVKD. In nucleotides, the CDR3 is TGTGCCATCATAAATCAGGGTGAAGCTTTCTTT. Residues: CAIINQGEAFF.

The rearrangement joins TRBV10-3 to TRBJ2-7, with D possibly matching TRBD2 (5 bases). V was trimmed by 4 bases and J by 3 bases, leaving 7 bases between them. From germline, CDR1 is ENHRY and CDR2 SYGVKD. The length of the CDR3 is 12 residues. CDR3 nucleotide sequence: TGTGCCATCAGTGGCGGGTTCTACGAGCAGTACTTC. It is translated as CAISGGFYEQYF.

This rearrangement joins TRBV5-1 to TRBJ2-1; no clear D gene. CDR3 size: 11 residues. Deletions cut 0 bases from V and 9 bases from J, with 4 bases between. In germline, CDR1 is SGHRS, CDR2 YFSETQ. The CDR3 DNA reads TGCGCCAGCAGCTTGGCGGGTGAGCAGTTCTTC. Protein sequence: CASSLAGEQFF.

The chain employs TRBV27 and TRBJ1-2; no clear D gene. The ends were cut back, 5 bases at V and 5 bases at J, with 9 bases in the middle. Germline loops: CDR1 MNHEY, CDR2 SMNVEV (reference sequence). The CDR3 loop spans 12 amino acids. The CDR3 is CASSKGYYGYTF. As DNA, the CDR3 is TGTGCCAGCAGTAAGGGTTATTATGGCTACACCTTC.